Sequencing of this T cell receptor (beta chain) was carried out in a study of T cells after yellow fever vaccination. There are 14 residues in the CDR3. V trimming: 5 bases; J trimming: 3 bases; junction bases outside the gene matches: 6. From germline, CDR1 is KGHSH and CDR2 LQKENI. TCRdb reprocessed the 5' RACE reads via MiXCR and lists one record per CDR3 protein. Of 60,000 to 95,000 distinct CDR3 sequences in the sample, around 7.9% are singletons; the top ten hold approximately 30%. At least ten counts were recorded for this clonotype. The sequencing used CD8+ T cells sorted from PBMCs, collected roughly 10 days after the first yellow fever vaccination. The TCR sequence derives from a young man who received the YFV17D yellow fever vaccine. V gene TRBV18 combines with J gene TRBJ2-5; 7 bases fit TRBD1. The CDR3 reads CASSDRDSEETQYF. CDR3 nucleotide sequence: TGTGCCAGCTCAGACCGGGACAGCGAAGAGACCCAGTACTTC.